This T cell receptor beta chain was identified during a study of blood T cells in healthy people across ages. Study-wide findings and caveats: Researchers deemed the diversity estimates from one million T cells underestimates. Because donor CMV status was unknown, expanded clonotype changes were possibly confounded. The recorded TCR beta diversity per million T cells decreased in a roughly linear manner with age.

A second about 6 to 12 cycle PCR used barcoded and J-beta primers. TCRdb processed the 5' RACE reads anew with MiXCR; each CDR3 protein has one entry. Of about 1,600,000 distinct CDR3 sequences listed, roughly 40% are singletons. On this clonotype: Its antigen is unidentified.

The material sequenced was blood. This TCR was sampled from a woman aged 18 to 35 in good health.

DNA of the CDR3: TGCAGCGTAGTTACGGCTCCCGGAGGAACCGGGGAGCTGTTTTTT. The encoded protein is CSVVTAPGGTGELFF. J is TRBJ2-2 and V is TRBV29-1; a weak D match, TRBD2 (5 bases). This CDR3 has 15 amino acids. The V end was cut by 6 bases, the J end by 5 bases, with 19 bases between. The germline gives CDR1 SQVTM, CDR2 ANQGSEA.